The 11 T cell receptor beta chains below all came from one sample that was sequenced in a study of blood T cell repertoires in COVID-19. Repertoires were generated with immunoSEQ multiplex PCR, while TCRdb's copy carries only in-frame clones and drops some. The profile covers about 240,000 clones, with 65% to 90% appearing a single time and approximately 4.5% taken by the ten largest. What was sequenced was peripheral blood. The source is a woman in her seventies with acute or convalescent COVID-19.

This sequence joins TRBV7-9 and TRBJ1-5; 9 bases match TRBD1. V lost 1 base, J lost 6 bases, and 10 bases stayed unmatched. The CDR3 has 17 amino acids. The germline V gene encodes CDR1 SEHNR and CDR2 FQNEAQ (reference sequence). In DNA, the CDR3 is TGTGCCAGCAGCTTAGGGACAGGGGTTTCCGATGTTCAGCCCCAGCATTTT. It yields the protein CASSLGTGVSDVQPQHF. Full variable domain (missing parts from reference TRBV7-9 and TRBJ1-5): DTGVSQNPRHKITKRGQNVTFRCDPISEHNRLYWYRQTLGQGPEFLTYFQNEAQLEKSRLLSDRFSAERPKGSFSTLEIQRTEQGDSAMYLCASSLGTGVSDVQPQHFGDGTRLSIL.

The chain is built from TRBV11-1 and TRBJ1-1; a weak D match, TRBD1 (5 bases). V was pared by 7 bases and J by 1 base, with 10 bases between. CDR3 size: 13 residues. Germline V lookup: CDR1 SGHAT, CDR2 FQDESV (reference sequence). CDR3 in DNA: TGTGCCAGCAAGGGGCGGAGGAACACTGAAGCTTTCTTT. Protein product: CASKGRRNTEAFF.

The chain recombines TRBV28 with TRBJ1-5; 12 bases agree with TRBD1. The CDR3 is 17 amino acids. Trimming at V came to 2 bases and at J to 7 bases, leaving 9 bases not matched to a gene. Germline lookup yields CDR1 MDHEN and CDR2 SYDVKM. The CDR3 coding sequence is TGTGCCAGCAGTTTAAGGGGACAGGGGGCGCACAGGCAGCCCCAGCATTTT. It translates to CASSLRGQGAHRQPQHF.

The rearrangement joins TRBV12-3 or TRBV12-4 to TRBJ1-1; D is unclear. The ends were cut back, 3 bases at V and 1 base at J, with 6 bases in the middle. This CDR3 comprises 13 residues. The CDR3 spells CASSFSRNTEAFF. The CDR3 coding sequence is TGTGCCAGCAGTTTCTCCAGGAACACTGAAGCTTTCTTT.

This chain uses TRBV5-4 with TRBJ2-5; 11 positions agree with TRBD2. The germline gives CDR1 SGHNT, CDR2 YYREEE (reference sequence). There are 16 residues in the CDR3. The V segment lost 2 bases and the J segment 4 bases; nucleotides outside the gene matches: 7. The CDR3: CASSFSGGLAGETQYF. The CDR3 coding sequence is TGTGCCAGCAGCTTTTCTGGCGGACTAGCGGGAGAGACCCAGTACTTC.

The V gene is TRBV6-5, the J gene TRBJ1-1; D unresolved. The CDR3 totals 13 residues. Germline V CDR1 and CDR2: MNHEY, SVGAGI. Trimming stripped 6 bases from V and 1 base from J, with 9 bases between. CDR3 sequence reads: CASRPDWNTEAFF. The CDR3 nucleotides read TGTGCCAGCAGGCCGGACTGGAACACTGAAGCTTTCTTT.

This clone was seen a single time. The chain combines TRBV19 with TRBJ1-1, with no clear D. Germline V lookup: CDR1 LNHDA, CDR2 SQIVND (reference sequence). This CDR3 region has 13 residues. V was clipped by 3 bases and J by 1 base, with 6 bases between them. The CDR3 DNA follows: TGTGCCAGTAGTATGAGGAGGAACACTGAAGCTTTCTTT. Translated, it gives CASSMRRNTEAFF.

The rearrangement joins TRBV19 to TRBJ1-2; 9 bases are a match to TRBD1. Germline V gene data show CDR1 as LNHDA and CDR2 as SQIVND (reference sequence). The V gene end was trimmed by 4 bases and the J gene end by 2 bases; junction bases not matched to a gene: 8. The CDR3 consists of 16 residues. CDR3 protein: CASSTDRGVKNYGYTF. Here the CDR3 DNA reads TGTGCCAGTAGTACGGACAGGGGAGTAAAGAACTATGGCTACACCTTC.

The rearrangement uses TRBV5-1 and TRBJ1-1; D gene uncertain. V lost 2 bases and J 4 bases, leaving 9 bases between the germline ends. Germline V gives CDR1 SGHRS, CDR2 YFSETQ. The CDR3 covers 13 residues. The CDR3 protein is CASSFEGRTEAFF. The DNA of the CDR3 is TGCGCCAGCAGCTTTGAGGGTCGCACTGAAGCTTTCTTT.

The V call is TRBV6-5, the J call TRBJ1-4, with 7 nucleotides matching TRBD1. The germline V gene has CDR1 MNHEY and CDR2 SVGAGI. The length of the CDR3 is 14 residues. Trimming removed 6 bases from V and 7 bases from J; junction bases left unmatched: 8. The CDR3 DNA reads as TGTGCCAGCAGGCCCGGGACAGAACGTGAAAAACTGTTTTTT. Translated, it gives CASRPGTEREKLFF.

J is TRBJ2-5 and V is TRBV6-2 or TRBV6-3; D is perhaps TRBD1 (6 bases). The V gene lost 2 bases and the J gene lost 4 bases, with 17 bases spanning the gap. The CDR3 length is 16 residues. Germline V gene data show CDR1 as MNHEY and CDR2 as SVGEGT. The CDR3 nucleotides read TGTGCCAGCAGTTACATGACGGGGACAAGGGGAGAGACCCAGTACTTC. Its translation is CASSYMTGTRGETQYF.